This T cell receptor beta chain comes out of a study of radiotherapy plus CTLA-4 blockade in lung cancer. Study information: Among patients, about 17% showed objective responses, and roughly 30% had disease control.

Study outcomes and limitations: In blood, TCR clones derived from the tumor expanded after radiotherapy plus ipilimumab. Reportedly, early blood T cell clone dynamics best predicted response, with interferon-beta.

Measured with immunoSEQ multiplex PCR; TCRdb has only the in-frame clones, and not every one. Of roughly 32,000 clones in the sample, around 70% were seen once. Details on this clone: Its antigen is as yet unknown.

Focal radiation and CTLA-4 blockade (ipilimumab) were tested in chemo-refractory metastatic non-small-cell lung cancer patients. The CDR3 length is 18 residues. Germline V gene sequence: CDR1 MNHEY, CDR2 SMNVEV (reference sequence). The J segment lost 1 base and the V segment lost 5 bases, leaving 14 bases of the junction unmatched. The gene calls are TRBV27 and TRBJ1-1; 9 bases are shared with TRBD1. This receptor was taken from a human donor with non-small cell lung cancer who had stable disease on radiotherapy plus ipilimumab. Sequencing used peripheral blood, obtained from a patient treated with radiotherapy plus ipilimumab. The DNA of the CDR3 is TGTGCCAGCAGTGCGGACCCGGGACAGGGTGGAACGAACACTGAAGCTTTCTTT. Residues: CASSADPGQGGTNTEAFF.